This TCR beta chain was observed in a study of blood T cell repertoires in COVID-19. Whole-study context: There were acute and convalescent COVID-19 samples, and they came from the United States, Italy and Spain. PBMCs, B-cell-depleted T cells, or T cells were the source of the cDNA or gDNA that made up the material.

The CDR3 loop spans 12 amino acids. V lost 3 bases to trimming and J lost 11 bases, with 13 bases between them. Germline CDR1 MGHRA, CDR2 YSYEKL. The data were produced by immunoSEQ multiplex PCR, yet TCRdb's version contains in-frame clones alone and is incomplete. The data show hundreds of thousands of clones, around 85% seen once. The clonotype was recovered from a man younger than 40 who had recovered from COVID-19. The chain has TRBV4-1 and TRBJ1-1, with no clear D. Sequencing was carried out using PBMCs or T cells enriched from blood (not recorded which). The CDR3 DNA reads as TGCGCCAGCAGCCACGATCTCTCACGGGCTTTCTTT. Amino acids: CASSHDLSRAFF.